This entry describes one T cell receptor (beta chain). Its antigen remains unknown. The sample belongs to a study of CD8 T cells in ankylosing spondylitis. Study observations and caveats: A TCR beta motif made of about 8 highly homologous variants seemed typical of ankylosing spondylitis blood. Earlier reports found some motif variants in synovial fluid and blood in reactive arthritis.

TCRdb redid the calling of the 5' RACE reads with MiXCR, one entry per CDR3 protein. The sample has roughly 700,000 distinct CDR3 sequences; around 19% are singletons. CDR3 length: 14 residues. From germline, CDR1 is SGHRS and CDR2 YFSETQ. Trimming pared 6 bases from V and 0 bases from J, leaving 12 bases between. Material: blood, either unsorted or a sorted T cell fraction (not recorded which). The clonotype originates from a male donor with ankylosing spondylitis. This sequence joins TRBV5-1 and TRBJ1-1; D is possibly TRBD1 (6 bases). In DNA form, the CDR3 reads TGCGCCAGCACGGGGGGCGGGGTGAACACTGAAGCTTTCTTT. As protein: CASTGGGVNTEAFF.